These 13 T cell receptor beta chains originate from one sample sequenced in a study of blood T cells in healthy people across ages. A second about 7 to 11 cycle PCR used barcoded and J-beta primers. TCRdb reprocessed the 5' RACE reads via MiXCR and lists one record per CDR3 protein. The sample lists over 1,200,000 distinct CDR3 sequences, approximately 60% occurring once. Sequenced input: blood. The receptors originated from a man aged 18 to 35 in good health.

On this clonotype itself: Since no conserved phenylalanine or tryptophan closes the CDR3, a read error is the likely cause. The CDR3 sequence: CASSQENRGYGYTL. The DNA for the CDR3 is TGTGCCAGCAGCCAAGAAAACAGGGGGTATGGCTACACCCTC. The J gene is TRBJ1-2, the V gene TRBV3-1; 8 bases match TRBD1. V shed 0 bases, J shed 5 bases, and the junction held 2 bases outside the gene matches. CDR1 is LGHDT and CDR2 is YNNKEL in the germline V gene (reference sequence). CDR3 size: 14 residues.

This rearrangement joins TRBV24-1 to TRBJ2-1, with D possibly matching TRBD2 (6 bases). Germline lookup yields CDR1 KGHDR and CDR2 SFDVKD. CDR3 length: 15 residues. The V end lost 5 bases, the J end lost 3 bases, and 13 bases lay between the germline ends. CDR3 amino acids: CATSGSGTDYNEQFF. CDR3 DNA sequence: TGTGCCACCAGTGGTTCCGGGACTGACTACAATGAGCAGTTCTTC.

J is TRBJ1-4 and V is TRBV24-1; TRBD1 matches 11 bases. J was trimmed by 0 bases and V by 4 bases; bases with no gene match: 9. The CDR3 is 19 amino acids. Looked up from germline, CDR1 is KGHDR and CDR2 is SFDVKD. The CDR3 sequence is CATSDRRTGGRATNEKLFF. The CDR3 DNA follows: TGTGCCACCAGTGACCGGCGGACAGGGGGCCGAGCAACTAATGAAAAACTGTTTTTT.

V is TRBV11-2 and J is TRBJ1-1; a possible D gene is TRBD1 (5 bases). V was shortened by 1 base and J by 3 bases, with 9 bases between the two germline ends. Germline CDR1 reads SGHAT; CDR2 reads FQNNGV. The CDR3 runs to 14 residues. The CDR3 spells CASSLAAGYTEAFF. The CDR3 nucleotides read TGTGCCAGCAGCTTAGCGGCAGGGTACACTGAAGCTTTCTTT.

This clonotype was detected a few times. The CDR3 DNA sequence: TGCAGTGCTGATCGGGAGCGGGGGGGAGAAGAGACCCAGTACTTC. It yields the protein CSADRERGGEETQYF. The chain employs TRBV20-1 and TRBJ2-5; 10 bases line up with TRBD2. Germline V CDR1 and CDR2: DFQATT, SNEGSKA (reference sequence). V dropped 5 bases and J dropped 3; count of bases not matched to a gene: 9. The CDR3 has 15 residues.

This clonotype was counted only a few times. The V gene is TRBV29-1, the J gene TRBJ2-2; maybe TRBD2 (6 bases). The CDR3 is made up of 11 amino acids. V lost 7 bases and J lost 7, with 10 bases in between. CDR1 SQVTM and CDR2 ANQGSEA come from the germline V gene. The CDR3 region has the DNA TGCAGCGCGAGGCGGGACGGGGAGCTGTTTTTT. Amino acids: CSARRDGELFF.

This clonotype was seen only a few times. Here the CDR3 DNA reads TGTGCCATCAGTGAGTCCTGGGCAGGGCAGTACAATGAGCAGTTCTTC. Translating gives CAISESWAGQYNEQFF. V usage is TRBV10-3 and J usage is TRBJ2-1, with a weak D call TRBD1 (5 bases). Germline V gene sequence: CDR1 ENHRY, CDR2 SYGVKD. The ends were cut back, 0 bases at V and 4 bases at J, with 13 bases in the middle. The CDR3 runs to 16 residues.

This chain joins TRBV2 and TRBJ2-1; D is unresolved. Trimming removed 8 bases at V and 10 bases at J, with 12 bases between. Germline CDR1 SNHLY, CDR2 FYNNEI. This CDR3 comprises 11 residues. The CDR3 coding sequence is TGTGCCAGCTGTCTTGGAAACGAGCAGTTCTTC. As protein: CASCLGNEQFF.

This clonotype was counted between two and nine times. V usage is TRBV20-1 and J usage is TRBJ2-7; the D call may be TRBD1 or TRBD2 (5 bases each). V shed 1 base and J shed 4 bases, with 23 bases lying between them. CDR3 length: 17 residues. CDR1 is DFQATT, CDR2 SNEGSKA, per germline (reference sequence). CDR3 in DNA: TGCAGTGCTAGAGGGACAAGGCCGATCGGGGTTGGTTACGAGCAGTACTTC. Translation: CSARGTRPIGVGYEQYF.

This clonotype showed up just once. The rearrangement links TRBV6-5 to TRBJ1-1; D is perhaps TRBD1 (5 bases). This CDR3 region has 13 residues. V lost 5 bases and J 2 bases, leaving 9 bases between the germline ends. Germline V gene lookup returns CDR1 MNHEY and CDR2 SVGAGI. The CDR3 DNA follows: TGTGCCAGCAGTGACGGGGCTAACACTGAAGCTTTCTTT. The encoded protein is CASSDGANTEAFF.

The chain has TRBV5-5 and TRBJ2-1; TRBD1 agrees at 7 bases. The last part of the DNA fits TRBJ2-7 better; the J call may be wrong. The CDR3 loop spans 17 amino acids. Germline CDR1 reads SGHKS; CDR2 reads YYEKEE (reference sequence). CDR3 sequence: CASSLAGQVMTYNEQYF. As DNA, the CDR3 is TGTGCCAGCAGCTTGGCAGGACAGGTTATGACCTACAATGAGCAGTACTTC.

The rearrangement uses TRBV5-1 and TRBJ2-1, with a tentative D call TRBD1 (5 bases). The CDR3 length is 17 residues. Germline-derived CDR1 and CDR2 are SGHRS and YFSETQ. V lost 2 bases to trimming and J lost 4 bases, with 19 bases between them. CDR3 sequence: CASSFPAGPSSYNEQFF. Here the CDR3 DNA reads TGCGCCAGCAGCTTTCCTGCAGGGCCCTCCTCGTACAATGAGCAGTTCTTC.

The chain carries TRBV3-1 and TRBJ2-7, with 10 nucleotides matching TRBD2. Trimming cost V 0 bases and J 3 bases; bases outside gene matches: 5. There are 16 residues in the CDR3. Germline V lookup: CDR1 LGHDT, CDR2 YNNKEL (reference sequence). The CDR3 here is CASSQDSGRPNYEQYF. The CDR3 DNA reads TGTGCCAGCAGCCAAGATAGCGGGAGGCCCAACTACGAGCAGTACTTC.